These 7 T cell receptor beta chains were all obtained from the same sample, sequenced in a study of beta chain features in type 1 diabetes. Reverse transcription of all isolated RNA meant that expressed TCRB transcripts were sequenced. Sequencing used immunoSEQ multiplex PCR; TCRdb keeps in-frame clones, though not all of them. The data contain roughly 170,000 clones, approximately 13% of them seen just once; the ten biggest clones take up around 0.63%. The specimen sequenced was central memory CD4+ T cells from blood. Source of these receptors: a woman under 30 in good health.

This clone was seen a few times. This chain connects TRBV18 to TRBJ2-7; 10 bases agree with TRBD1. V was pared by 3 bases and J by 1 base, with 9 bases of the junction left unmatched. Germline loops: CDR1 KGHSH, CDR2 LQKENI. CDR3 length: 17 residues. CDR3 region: CASSPGLGQGLSYEQYF. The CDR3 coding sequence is TGTGCCAGCTCACCTGGGTTGGGACAGGGGTTATCCTACGAGCAGTACTTC.

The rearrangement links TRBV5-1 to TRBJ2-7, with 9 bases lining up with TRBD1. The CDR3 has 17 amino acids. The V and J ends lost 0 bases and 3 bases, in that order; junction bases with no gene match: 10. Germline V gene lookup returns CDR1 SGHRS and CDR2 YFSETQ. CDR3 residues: CASSLGLGDRAFYEQYF. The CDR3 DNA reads TGCGCCAGCAGCTTGGGACTTGGGGACAGGGCGTTCTACGAGCAGTACTTC. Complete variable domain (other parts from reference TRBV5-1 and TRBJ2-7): KAGVTQTPRYLIKTRGQQVTLSCSPISGHRSVSWYQQTPGQGLQFLFEYFSETQRNKGNFPGRFSGRQFSNSRSEMNVSTLELGDSALYLCASSLGLGDRAFYEQYFGPGTRLTVT.

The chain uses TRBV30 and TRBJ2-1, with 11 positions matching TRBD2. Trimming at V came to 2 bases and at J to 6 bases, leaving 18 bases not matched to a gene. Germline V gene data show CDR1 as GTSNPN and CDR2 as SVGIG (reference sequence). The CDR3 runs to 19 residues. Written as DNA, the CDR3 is TGTGCCTGGAGTCCGAACCCCTCGACTAGCGGGACTTTTCGCAATGAGCAGTTCTTC. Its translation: CAWSPNPSTSGTFRNEQFF.

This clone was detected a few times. In DNA form, the CDR3 reads TGTGCCTGGCTCGGGACAGGCCTTCGGGGCTACACCTTC. Translating it yields CAWLGTGLRGYTF. The chain links TRBV30 to TRBJ1-2; 8 bases fit TRBD1. This CDR3 is built from 13 residues. The V and J ends lost 5 bases and 8 bases, in that order; junction bases with no gene match: 10. Looked up from germline, CDR1 is GTSNPN and CDR2 is SVGIG (reference sequence).

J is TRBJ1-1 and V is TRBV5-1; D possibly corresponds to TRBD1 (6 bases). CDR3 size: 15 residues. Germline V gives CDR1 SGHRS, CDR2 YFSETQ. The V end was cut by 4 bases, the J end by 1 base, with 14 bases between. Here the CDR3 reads CASSQSPGQNTEAFF. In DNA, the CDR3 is TGCGCCAGCAGCCAGAGCCCGGGACAGAACACTGAAGCTTTCTTT.

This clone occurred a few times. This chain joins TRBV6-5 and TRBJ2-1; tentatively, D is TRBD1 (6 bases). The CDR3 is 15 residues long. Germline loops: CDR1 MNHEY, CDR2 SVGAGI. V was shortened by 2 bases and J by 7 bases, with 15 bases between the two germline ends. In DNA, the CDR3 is TGTGCCAGCAGTTACAAAGGGGGTTCCTGGAATGAGCAGTTCTTC. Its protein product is CASSYKGGSWNEQFF.

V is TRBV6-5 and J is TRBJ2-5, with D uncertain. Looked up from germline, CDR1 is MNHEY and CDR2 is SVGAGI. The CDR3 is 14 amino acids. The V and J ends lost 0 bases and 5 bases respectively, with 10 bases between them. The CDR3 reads CASSYSRMRETQYF. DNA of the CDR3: TGTGCCAGCAGTTACTCCCGGATGCGGGAGACCCAGTACTTC.